Sequencing of this T cell receptor (beta chain) was carried out in a study of identical twins. The germline V and J ends were trimmed by 3 bases and 1 base, with 9 bases remaining between them. Germline V CDR1 and CDR2: SGHAT, FQNNGV. This CDR3 comprises 14 residues. MiXCR, run by TCRdb on the 5' RACE reads, gives a single entry per CDR3 protein. Among around 220,000 distinct CDR3 sequences listed, around 15% were seen once. The gene calls are TRBV11-2 and TRBJ2-5; a weak D match, TRBD2 (5 bases). This sequence originates from a woman aged 18-29 years in good health. Sequencing was performed on memory (CD45RO+) T cells sorted from blood. CDR3 sequence: CASSFGEPQETQYF. Here the CDR3 DNA reads TGTGCCAGCAGCTTTGGGGAGCCCCAAGAGACCCAGTACTTC.